These 28 T cell receptor beta chains share one sample of origin, sequenced in a study of identical twins. One entry per CDR3 protein, called by TCRdb with MiXCR from the 5' RACE reads. This sample carries about 690,000 distinct CDR3 sequences, 5.5% to 6.5% of them seen once, and the ten largest clones take 1.5% to 2%. Sequences were obtained from naive T cells sorted from blood. The source is a man aged 18 to 29 in good health.

This clonotype was seen a few times. The V and J genes are TRBV7-2 and TRBJ2-3; no clear D gene. V lost 2 bases and J 2 bases, leaving 14 bases between the germline ends. The germline CDR1 and CDR2 sequences are SGHTA and FQGNSA. The CDR3 sequence is 16 residues long. CDR3 residues: CASSLMKAKSTDTQYF. CDR3 DNA sequence: TGTGCCAGCAGCTTAATGAAGGCGAAATCCACAGATACGCAGTATTTT.

This clonotype was picked up many times. The V call is TRBV2, the J call TRBJ2-2; 10 positions match TRBD2. V lost 2 bases to trimming and J lost 6 bases; unmatched junction nucleotides: 3. Looked up from germline, CDR1 is SNHLY and CDR2 is FYNNEI. The CDR3 is made up of 15 amino acids. CDR3 region: CASSELAGVAGELFF. For the CDR3, the DNA is TGTGCCAGCAGTGAACTAGCGGGAGTGGCCGGGGAGCTGTTTTTT.

This clonotype was seen at least ten times. This rearrangement joins TRBV9 to TRBJ2-1, with 9 bases identical to TRBD2. V shed 2 bases and J 7 bases; nucleotides not matched to a gene: 7. Germline CDR1 and CDR2: SGDLS and YYNGEE. The CDR3 is 15 residues long. CDR3 sequence (DNA): TGTGCCAGCAGCGTTTTGGCGGGAGGGAAAAATGAGCAGTTCTTC. Its protein product is CASSVLAGGKNEQFF. Drawing the rest from reference TRBV9 and TRBJ2-1, the complete variable domain is DSGVTQTPKHLITATGQRVTLRCSPRSGDLSVYWYQQSLDQGLQFLIQYYNGEERAKGNILERFSAQQFPDLHSELNLSSLELGDSALYFCASSVLAGGKNEQFFGPGTRLTVL.

This clonotype was counted ten times or more. The chain recombines TRBV7-9 with TRBJ2-1; 14 positions agree with TRBD2. CDR3 length: 14 residues. V was clipped by 5 bases and J by 9 bases; unmatched bases: 3. Germline V gene data show CDR1 as SEHNR and CDR2 as FQNEAQ (reference sequence). The CDR3 sequence: CASSGTSGSSEQFF. For the CDR3, the DNA is TGTGCCAGCAGCGGGACTAGCGGGAGTAGTGAGCAGTTCTTC.

This chain connects TRBV2 to TRBJ2-7; D is undetermined. CDR3 length: 12 residues. V shed 8 bases and J shed 7 bases, with 15 bases lying between them. The germline gives CDR1 SNHLY, CDR2 FYNNEI. The CDR3 sequence is CASYQDSKEQYF. For the CDR3, the DNA is TGTGCCAGCTACCAGGATTCAAAGGAGCAGTACTTC.

This clonotype was observed many times. The rearrangement joins TRBV27 to TRBJ2-4; 9 bases are a match to TRBD2. The V segment lost 2 bases and the J segment 9 bases; nucleotides outside the gene matches: 5. This CDR3 comprises 14 residues. Germline V CDR1 and CDR2: MNHEY, SMNVEV (reference sequence). The CDR3 loop reads CASSLEAGGRIQYF. In DNA form, the CDR3 reads TGTGCCAGCAGTTTAGAAGCGGGAGGACGCATTCAGTACTTC.

V usage is TRBV15 and J usage is TRBJ2-3, with a weak D call TRBD2 (5 bases). Germline values: CDR1 LNHNV, CDR2 YYDKDF (reference sequence). V gave up 2 bases and J gave up 5 bases, with 14 bases separating them. CDR3 length: 15 amino acids. CDR3 nucleotides: TGTGCCACCAGCAGACCTTATCGGGATCGAGATACGCAGTATTTT. Translation: CATSRPYRDRDTQYF.

This clonotype appeared a few times. This chain connects TRBV6-1 to TRBJ2-1, with 8 bases that match TRBD2. V trimming: 6 bases; J trimming: 6 bases; junction bases outside the gene matches: 13. This CDR3 comprises 16 residues. Looked up from germline, CDR1 is MNHNS and CDR2 is SASEGT. CDR3 in amino acids: CASSHQASGYGNEQFF. The CDR3 bases are TGTGCCAGCAGCCACCAGGCTAGCGGGTACGGCAATGAGCAGTTCTTC.

The sample holds a few counts of this clonotype. The chain is built from TRBV6-2 or TRBV6-3 and TRBJ2-5; D may be TRBD2 (6 bases). The CDR3 is made up of 16 amino acids. The ends were cut back, 4 bases at V and 3 bases at J, with 18 bases in the middle. CDR1 is MNHEY and CDR2 is SVGEGT in the germline V gene. CDR3 bases: TGTGCCAGCAGTTCTCCCCGGGGGATAGCGGAAGAGACCCAGTACTTC. It encodes CASSSPRGIAEETQYF.

In this sample, this clonotype turned up once. The chain employs TRBV27 and TRBJ2-3, with 9 bases identical to TRBD2. The J segment lost 0 bases and the V segment lost 3 bases, leaving 4 bases of the junction unmatched. Germline V gene data show CDR1 as MNHEY and CDR2 as SMNVEV (reference sequence). This CDR3 comprises 16 residues. CDR3 sequence: CASSFWLAGSTDTQYF. The CDR3 nucleotides read TGTGCCAGCAGTTTCTGGCTAGCGGGGAGCACAGATACGCAGTATTTT.

This clonotype was found many times. V and J are TRBV10-1 and TRBJ2-3; 13 bases align to TRBD2. Trimming cost V 4 bases and J 4 bases; bases outside gene matches: 5. The germline V gene has CDR1 WNHNN and CDR2 SYGVQD (reference sequence). The CDR3 runs to 16 residues. For the CDR3, the DNA is TGCGCCAGCAGTGGGACTAGCGGGAGTGTGGCAGATACGCAGTATTTT. It specifies CASSGTSGSVADTQYF.

The chain is built from TRBV7-9 and TRBJ2-1; D is uncertain. The V and J ends lost 10 bases and 9 bases respectively, with 25 bases between them. This CDR3 spans 15 amino acids. Looked up from germline, CDR1 is SEHNR and CDR2 is FQNEAQ (reference sequence). The CDR3: CATSPTGPIAFEQFF. CDR3 in DNA: TGTGCCACCTCACCCACGGGCCCCATCGCATTTGAGCAGTTCTTC. Full variable domain (remainder filled in from reference TRBV7-9 and TRBJ2-1): DTGVSQNPRHKITKRGQNVTFRCDPISEHNRLYWYRQTLGQGPEFLTYFQNEAQLEKSRLLSDRFSAERPKGSFSTLEIQRTEQGDSAMYLCATSPTGPIAFEQFFGPGTRLTVL.

The chain carries TRBV7-2 and TRBJ1-1, with D possibly matching TRBD1 (5 bases). Between the trimmed V and J ends, which lost 0 bases and 0 bases, there was a span of 8 bases. This CDR3 comprises 15 residues. Germline V CDR1 and CDR2: SGHTA, FQGNSA. For the CDR3, the DNA is TGTGCCAGCAGCTTAGCAGGGGCAATGAACACTGAAGCTTTCTTT. It yields the protein CASSLAGAMNTEAFF.

This rearrangement joins TRBV7-9 to TRBJ2-1, with D perhaps TRBD1 (5 bases). Germline V lookup: CDR1 SEHNR, CDR2 FQNEAQ (reference sequence). The CDR3 has 13 amino acids. V gave up 4 bases and J gave up 9 bases, with 13 bases separating them. The CDR3 DNA sequence: TGTGCCAGCAGCTCCTATAAGGACACTGAGCAGTTCTTC. It codes for CASSSYKDTEQFF.

This clonotype appeared many times. The gene calls are TRBV10-3 and TRBJ1-5, with a weak D call TRBD1 (5 bases). This CDR3 comprises 14 residues. The germline gives CDR1 ENHRY, CDR2 SYGVKD. The V end lost 8 bases, the J end lost 1 base, and 12 bases lay between the germline ends. The CDR3 sequence is CAIGGGISNQPQHF. The CDR3, as DNA: TGTGCCATCGGTGGGGGTATAAGCAATCAGCCCCAGCATTTT.

In this sample, this clonotype turned up many times. The V and J genes are TRBV5-6 and TRBJ1-1; 8 bases agree with TRBD1. The germline CDR1 and CDR2 sequences are SGHDT and YYEEEE. This CDR3 region has 14 residues. V was pared by 4 bases and J by 4 bases, with 6 bases of the junction left unmatched. The CDR3 DNA reads as TGTGCCAGCAGCGGTACGGACAGGGCCACTGAAGCTTTCTTT. Translating it yields CASSGTDRATEAFF.

The rearrangement links TRBV3-1 to TRBJ1-1; D remains unclear. The CDR3 covers 13 residues. V was pared by 4 bases and J by 3 bases, with 9 bases between. In germline, CDR1 is LGHDT, CDR2 YNNKEL (reference sequence). The CDR3 bases are TGTGCCAGCAGCCGGGGTTCCCACACTGAAGCTTTCTTT. This codes for CASSRGSHTEAFF.

This rearrangement joins TRBV7-9 to TRBJ2-5; TRBD1 agrees at 9 bases. CDR1 is SEHNR and CDR2 is FQNEAQ in the germline V gene (reference sequence). This CDR3 has 15 amino acids. After removal of 5 bases from V and 6 bases from J, the junction contained 10 bases not matched to a gene. The CDR3 region is CASSASTGGAKTQYF. DNA of the CDR3: TGTGCCAGCAGCGCTAGTACAGGGGGCGCGAAGACCCAGTACTTC.

This clonotype was detected many times. V is TRBV4-2 and J is TRBJ2-2; 9 nucleotides line up with TRBD2. Germline V gives CDR1 LGHNA, CDR2 YNFKEQ. V lost 1 base and J lost 1; bases outside the gene matches: 1. This CDR3 has 16 residues. DNA for the CDR3: TGTGCCAGCAGCCAAGCAGCGGGAGGGAACACCGGGGAGCTGTTTTTT. It codes for CASSQAAGGNTGELFF.

This clonotype showed up just a few times. J is TRBJ1-2 and V is TRBV18; 8 positions match TRBD1. The CDR3 spans 16 residues. Losses at the gene ends were 5 bases for V and 5 bases for J; bases not matched to a gene: 13. CDR1 is KGHSH, CDR2 LQKENI, per germline. CDR3 nucleotides: TGTGCCAGCTCAACTCTACAGGGGGGTGGAGAGTATGGCTACACCTTC. The encoded protein is CASSTLQGGGEYGYTF. The full variable domain, with the rest looked up from reference TRBV18 and TRBJ1-2, is NAGVMQNPRHLVRRRGQEARLRCSPMKGHSHVYWYRQLPEEGLKFMVYLQKENIIDESGMPKERFSAEFPKEGPSILRIQQVVRGDSAAYFCASSTLQGGGEYGYTFGSGTRLTVV.

This clonotype occurred many times. This rearrangement joins TRBV27 to TRBJ1-1; TRBD1 aligns across 9 bases. The CDR3 is made up of 14 amino acids. Germline assignment: CDR1 MNHEY and CDR2 SMNVEV (reference sequence). V shed 5 bases, J shed 2 bases, and the junction held 3 bases outside the gene matches. The CDR3 reads CASSAQGANTEAFF. The CDR3 region has the DNA TGTGCCAGCAGTGCACAGGGGGCAAACACTGAAGCTTTCTTT.

This clonotype showed up many times. The chain carries TRBV5-1 and TRBJ2-3, with 7 bases aligning to TRBD2. This CDR3 has 15 residues. Germline V gene data show CDR1 as SGHRS and CDR2 as YFSETQ. V shed 5 bases and J 0 bases; nucleotides not matched to a gene: 6. The CDR3 region is CASRSSSGSTDTQYF. In DNA form, the CDR3 reads TGCGCCAGCAGGTCTTCTAGCGGTAGCACAGATACGCAGTATTTT.

This clonotype was detected a few times. The chain recombines TRBV5-1 with TRBJ2-1; 8 positions agree with TRBD2. CDR3 size: 15 residues. V lost 4 bases to trimming and J lost 5 bases; unmatched junction nucleotides: 8. Germline V lookup: CDR1 SGHRS, CDR2 YFSETQ. The CDR3 region has the DNA TGCGCCAGCAGCCCGGGACTAGAGCTTCACAATGAGCAGTTCTTC. It is translated as CASSPGLELHNEQFF.

This clonotype was seen at least ten times. The chain combines TRBV29-1 with TRBJ2-2; 12 bases are shared with TRBD2. CDR1 SQVTM and CDR2 ANQGSEA come from the germline V gene. The ends lost 5 bases at V and 7 bases at J; junction bases unmatched: 8. The CDR3 is made up of 15 amino acids. The CDR3 region is CSVRPSGREDGELFF. The CDR3 DNA reads as TGCAGCGTTCGCCCTAGCGGGAGGGAGGACGGGGAGCTGTTTTTT.

This clonotype was seen many times. The V and J genes are TRBV7-9 and TRBJ1-1; D is unclear. CDR1 is SEHNR, CDR2 FQNEAQ, per germline (reference sequence). V was shortened by 1 base and J by 1 base, with 7 bases between the two germline ends. The CDR3 runs 14 residues. DNA of the CDR3: TGTGCCAGCAGCTTAGTTTCGGGGAACACTGAAGCTTTCTTT. Its protein is CASSLVSGNTEAFF.

In its sample, this clonotype was seen many times. The rearrangement links TRBV11-3 to TRBJ2-1; D is unclear. This CDR3 is built from 14 residues. V lost 6 bases to trimming and J lost 9 bases, with 18 bases between them. Germline values: CDR1 SGHNT, CDR2 YENEEA. In DNA form, the CDR3 reads TGTGCCAGCAGTAACGGTGGTTGGGGTGGTGAGCAGTTCTTC. Translating it yields CASSNGGWGGEQFF.

The gene calls are TRBV10-3 and TRBJ2-1, with D perhaps TRBD1 or TRBD2 (5 bases each). The V and J ends lost 4 bases and 8 bases respectively, with 15 bases between them. This CDR3 is built from 14 residues. CDR1 ENHRY and CDR2 SYGVKD come from the germline V gene. In DNA, the CDR3 is TGTGCCATCAGTGCCCCGGATAGAGGGGATGAGCAGTTCTTC. This translates into CAISAPDRGDEQFF.

Ten or more counts support this clonotype. This chain uses TRBV29-1 with TRBJ1-1, with a tentative D call TRBD1 (6 bases). In germline, CDR1 is SQVTM, CDR2 ANQGSEA. The CDR3 length is 13 residues. V lost 8 bases, J lost 0 bases, and 13 bases lay in between. CDR3 sequence (DNA): TGCAGCATGAGGACAGCGATGAACACTGAAGCTTTCTTT. Its protein product is CSMRTAMNTEAFF.